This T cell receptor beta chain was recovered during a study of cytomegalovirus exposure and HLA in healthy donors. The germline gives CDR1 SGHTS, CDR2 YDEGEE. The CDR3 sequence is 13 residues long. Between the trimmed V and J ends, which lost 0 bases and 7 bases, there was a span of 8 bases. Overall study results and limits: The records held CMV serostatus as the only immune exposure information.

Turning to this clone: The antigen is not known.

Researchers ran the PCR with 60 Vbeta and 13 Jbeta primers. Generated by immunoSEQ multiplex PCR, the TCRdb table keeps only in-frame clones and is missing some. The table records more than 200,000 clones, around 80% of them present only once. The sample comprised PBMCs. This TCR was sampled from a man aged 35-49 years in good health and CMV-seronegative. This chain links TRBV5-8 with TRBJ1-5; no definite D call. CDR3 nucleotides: TGTGCCAGCAGCTTGGTTCCGGGACAGCCCCAGCATTTT. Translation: CASSLVPGQPQHF.